This T cell receptor beta chain was retrieved from a study of cytomegalovirus exposure and HLA in healthy donors. Study-level findings and limits: Immune exposure information available was restricted to CMV serostatus. Later analysis suggested most CMV-associated TCR beta chains were HLA-restricted. Links to common viral pathogens appeared, in a later analysis, for several of the most significant clusters.

In the PCR, 60 Vbeta and 13 Jbeta primers were used. Clones were read by immunoSEQ multiplex PCR, and TCRdb kept only the in-frame ones, dropping some. The sample contains 150,000 or so clones, roughly 80% of which appear only once. Comments on this clone: Its antigen is undetermined.

With V trimmed by 8 bases and J by 6 bases, 13 bases remained unmatched. CDR1 MNHNS and CDR2 SASEGT come from the germline V gene. This CDR3 has 15 amino acids. The sequencing sample was made of PBMCs. This chain connects TRBV6-1 to TRBJ2-1, with 7 bases lining up with TRBD2. The TCR comes from a man younger than 35 in good health and CMV-seropositive. CDR3 sequence reads: CASSRERGQGNEQFF. The CDR3 DNA reads as TGTGCCAGCTCTAGGGAGCGGGGCCAAGGCAATGAGCAGTTCTTC.